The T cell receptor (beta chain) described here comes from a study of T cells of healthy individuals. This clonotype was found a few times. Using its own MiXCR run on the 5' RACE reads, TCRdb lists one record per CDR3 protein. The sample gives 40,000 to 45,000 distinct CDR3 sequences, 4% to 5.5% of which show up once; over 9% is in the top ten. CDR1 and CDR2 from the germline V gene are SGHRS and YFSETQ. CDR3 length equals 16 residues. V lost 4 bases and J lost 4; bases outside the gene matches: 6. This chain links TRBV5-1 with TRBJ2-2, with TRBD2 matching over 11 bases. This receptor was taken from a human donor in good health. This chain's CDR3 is CASSPGLAEGTGELFF. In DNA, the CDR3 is TGCGCCAGCAGCCCGGGACTAGCGGAAGGCACCGGGGAGCTGTTTTTT.